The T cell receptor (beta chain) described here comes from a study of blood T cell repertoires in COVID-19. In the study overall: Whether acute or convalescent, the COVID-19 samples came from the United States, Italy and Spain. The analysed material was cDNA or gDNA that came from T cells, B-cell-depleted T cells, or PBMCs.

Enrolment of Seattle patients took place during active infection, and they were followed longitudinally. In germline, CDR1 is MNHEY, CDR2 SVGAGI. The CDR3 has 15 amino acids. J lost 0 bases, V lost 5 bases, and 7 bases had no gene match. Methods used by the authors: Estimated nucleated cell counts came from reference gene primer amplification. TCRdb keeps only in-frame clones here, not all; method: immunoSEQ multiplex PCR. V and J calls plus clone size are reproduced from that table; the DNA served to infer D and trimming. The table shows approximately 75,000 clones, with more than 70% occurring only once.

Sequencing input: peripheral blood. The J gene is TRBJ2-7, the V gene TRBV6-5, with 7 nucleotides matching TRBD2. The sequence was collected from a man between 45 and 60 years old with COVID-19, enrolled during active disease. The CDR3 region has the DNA TGTGCCAGCAGTCCGACAGCGGGACCCTCCTACGAGCAGTACTTC. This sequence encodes CASSPTAGPSYEQYF.